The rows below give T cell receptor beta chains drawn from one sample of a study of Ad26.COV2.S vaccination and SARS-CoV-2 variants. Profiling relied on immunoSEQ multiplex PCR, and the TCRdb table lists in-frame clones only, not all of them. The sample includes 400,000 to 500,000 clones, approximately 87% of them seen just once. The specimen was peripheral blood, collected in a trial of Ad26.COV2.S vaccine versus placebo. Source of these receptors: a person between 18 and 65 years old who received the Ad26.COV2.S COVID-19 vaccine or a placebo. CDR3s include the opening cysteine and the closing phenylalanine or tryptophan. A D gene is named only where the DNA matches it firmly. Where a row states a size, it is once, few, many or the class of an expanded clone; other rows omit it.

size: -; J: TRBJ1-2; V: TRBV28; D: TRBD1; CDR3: CASSLHRGGVEGGYTF; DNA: TGTGCCAGCAGCCTACACAGGGGCGGGGTTGAGGGTGGCTACACCTTC
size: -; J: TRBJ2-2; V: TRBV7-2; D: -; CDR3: CASSQRRVENTGELFF; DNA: TGTGCCAGCAGCCAAAGACGGGTGGAGAACACCGGGGAGCTGTTTTTT
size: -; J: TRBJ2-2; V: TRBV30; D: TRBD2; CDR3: CAWSPTSGGTGELFF; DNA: TGTGCCTGGAGCCCAACTAGCGGGGGCACCGGGGAGCTGTTTTTT
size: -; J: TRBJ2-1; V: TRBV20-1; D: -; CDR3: CSASEVRSYNEQFF; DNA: TGCAGTGCTAGTGAGGTTCGCTCCTACAATGAGCAGTTCTTC
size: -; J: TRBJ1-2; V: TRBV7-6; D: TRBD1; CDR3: CASSPGGGYGYTF; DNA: TGTGCCAGCAGCCCAGGGGGGGGCTATGGCTACACCTTC
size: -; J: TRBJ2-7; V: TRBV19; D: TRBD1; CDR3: CASSGPGQGIYEQYF; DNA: TGTGCCAGTAGTGGGCCGGGACAGGGTATCTACGAGCAGTACTTC
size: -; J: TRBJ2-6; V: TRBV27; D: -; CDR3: CASSLAGANVLTF; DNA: TGTGCCAGCAGTTTAGCTGGGGCCAACGTCCTGACTTTC
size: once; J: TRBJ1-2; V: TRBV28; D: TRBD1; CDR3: CASSPPGTAHGYTF; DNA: TGTGCCAGCAGTCCGCCCGGGACAGCTCATGGCTACACCTTC
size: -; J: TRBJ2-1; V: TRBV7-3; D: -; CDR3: CASSLGGGLYNEQFF; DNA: TGTGCCAGCAGCTTAGGAGGGGGGCTATACAATGAGCAGTTCTTC
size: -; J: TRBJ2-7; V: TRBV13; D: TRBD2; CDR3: CASSPGTSGGEQYF; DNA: TGTGCCAGCAGCCCCGGGACTAGCGGGGGGGAGCAGTACTTC
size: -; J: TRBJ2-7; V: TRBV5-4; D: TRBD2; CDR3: CASTPGRLADPYEQYF; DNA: TGTGCCAGCACCCCCGGTCGGCTAGCGGACCCCTACGAGCAGTACTTC
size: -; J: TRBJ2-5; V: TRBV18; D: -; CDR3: CASSSASSPPGLETQYF; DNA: TGTGCCAGCTCATCAGCTAGCTCCCCTCCAGGTTTAGAGACCCAGTACTTC
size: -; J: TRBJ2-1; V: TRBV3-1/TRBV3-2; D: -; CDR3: CASSQGNRVGEQFF; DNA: TGTGCCAGCAGCCAAGGAAACAGGGTTGGTGAGCAGTTCTTC
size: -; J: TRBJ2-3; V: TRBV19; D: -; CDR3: CASSNSLTWDTQYF; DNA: TGTGCCAGTAGTAACTCGCTGACGTGGGATACGCAGTATTTT
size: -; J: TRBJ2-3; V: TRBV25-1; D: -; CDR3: CASSGDTQYF; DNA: TGTGCCAGCAGTGGGGATACGCAGTATTTT
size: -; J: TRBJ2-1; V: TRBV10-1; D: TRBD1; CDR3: CASSEGCDRGLPRPDNEQFF; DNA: TGCGCCAGCAGTGAAGGTTGTGACAGGGGACTCCCAAGGCCCGACAATGAGCAGTTCTTC
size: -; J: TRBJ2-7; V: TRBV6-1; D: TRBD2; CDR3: CASSERGVGEQYF; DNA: TGTGCCAGCAGTGAGCGGGGGGTGGGGGAGCAGTACTTC
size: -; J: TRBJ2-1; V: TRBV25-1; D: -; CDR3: CASSELTTGHAQFF; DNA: TGTGCCAGCAGTGAATTAACAACCGGCCACGCGCAGTTCTTC
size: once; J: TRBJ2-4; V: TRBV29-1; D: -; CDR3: CSVEDLSQGSNIQYF; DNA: TGCAGCGTTGAAGATTTAAGTCAGGGGTCCAACATTCAGTACTTC
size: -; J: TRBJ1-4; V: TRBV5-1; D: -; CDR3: CASSLDRSGANEKLFF; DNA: TGCGCCAGCAGCCTCGACAGGAGTGGGGCTAATGAAAAACTGTTTTTT
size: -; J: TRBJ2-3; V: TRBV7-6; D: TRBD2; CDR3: CASSLALAGDTDTQYF; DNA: TGTGCCAGCAGCTTAGCGCTGGCGGGGGATACAGATACGCAGTATTTT
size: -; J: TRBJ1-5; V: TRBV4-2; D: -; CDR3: CASSQVTNQPQHF; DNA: TGTGCCAGCAGCCAAGTTACCAATCAGCCCCAGCATTTT
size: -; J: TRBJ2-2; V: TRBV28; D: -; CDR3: CASRDPTATHYTGELFF; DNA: TGTGCCAGCAGGGATCCGACAGCTACCCACTACACCGGGGAGCTGTTTTTT
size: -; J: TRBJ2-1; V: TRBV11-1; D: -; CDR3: CASSGQLSSYNEQFF; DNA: TGTGCCAGCAGCGGACAGCTAAGCTCCTACAATGAGCAGTTCTTC
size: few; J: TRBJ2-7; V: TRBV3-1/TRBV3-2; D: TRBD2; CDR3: CASSQASGGLYEQYF; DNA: TGTGCCAGCAGCCAAGCTAGCGGGGGGCTTTACGAGCAGTACTTC
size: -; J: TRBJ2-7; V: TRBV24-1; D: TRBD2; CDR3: CATPSEGLAPYEQYF; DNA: TGTGCCACACCATCCGAGGGACTAGCGCCCTACGAGCAGTACTTC
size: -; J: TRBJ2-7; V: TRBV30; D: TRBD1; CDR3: CAWSVDRGGYEQYF; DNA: TGTGCCTGGAGTGTCGACAGGGGTGGTTACGAGCAGTACTTC
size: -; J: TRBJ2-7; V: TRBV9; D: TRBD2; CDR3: CASSVAPSGSPSYEQYF; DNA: TGTGCCAGCAGCGTAGCGCCTAGCGGGTCCCCCTCCTACGAGCAGTACTTC
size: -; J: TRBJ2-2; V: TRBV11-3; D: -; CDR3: CASSLVGGDTGELFF; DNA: TGTGCCAGCAGCTTAGTGGGGGGCGACACCGGGGAGCTGTTTTTT
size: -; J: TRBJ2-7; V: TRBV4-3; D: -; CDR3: CASSQVRRAEQYF; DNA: TGCGCCAGCAGCCAAGTTAGGCGGGCCGAGCAGTACTTC
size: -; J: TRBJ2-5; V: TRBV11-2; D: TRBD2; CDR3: CASSLGASGGPYQETQYF; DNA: TGTGCCAGCAGCTTAGGGGCTAGCGGGGGCCCGTACCAAGAGACCCAGTACTTC
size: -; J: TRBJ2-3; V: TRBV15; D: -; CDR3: CATSSLRALSTDTQYF; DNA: TGTGCCACCAGCAGCCTCCGGGCGTTAAGCACAGATACGCAGTATTTT
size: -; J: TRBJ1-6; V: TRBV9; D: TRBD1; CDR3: CASSVGQGEHSPLHF; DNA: TGTGCCAGCAGCGTGGGACAGGGGGAGCATTCACCCCTCCACTTT
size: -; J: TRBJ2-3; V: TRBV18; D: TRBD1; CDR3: CASSPGQGAGDTQYF; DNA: TGTGCCAGCTCCCCAGGACAGGGGGCAGGAGATACGCAGTATTTT
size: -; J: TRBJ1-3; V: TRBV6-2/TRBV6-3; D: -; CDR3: CASSPDPISWDSGNTIYF; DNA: TGTGCCAGCAGCCCCGACCCGATTTCGTGGGACTCTGGAAACACCATATATTTT
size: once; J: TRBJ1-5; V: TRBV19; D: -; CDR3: CATSPPAGPYSNQPQHF; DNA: TGTGCCACCTCCCCCCCAGCAGGACCATATAGCAATCAGCCCCAGCATTTT
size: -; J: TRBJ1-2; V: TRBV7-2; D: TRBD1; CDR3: CASSLDRGDYGYTF; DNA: TGTGCCAGCAGCTTAGACAGGGGTGACTATGGCTACACCTTC
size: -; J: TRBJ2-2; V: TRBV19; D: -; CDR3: CASSIVSRGTRELFF; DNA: TGTGCCAGTAGTATAGTAAGCCGGGGGACCCGGGAGCTGTTTTTT
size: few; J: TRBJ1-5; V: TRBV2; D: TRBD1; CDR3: CASSLQGASNQPQHF; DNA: TGTGCCAGCAGCCTACAGGGGGCTAGCAATCAGCCCCAGCATTTT
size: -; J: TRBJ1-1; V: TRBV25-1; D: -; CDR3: CASSGGAGSNTEAFF; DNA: TGTGCCAGCAGTGGGGGGGCAGGCTCGAACACTGAAGCTTTCTTT
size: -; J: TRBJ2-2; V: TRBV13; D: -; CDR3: CASSLGLFSGPTGPGELFF; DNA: TGTGCCAGCAGCTTAGGTCTATTTTCCGGCCCCACCGGGCCCGGGGAGCTGTTTTTT
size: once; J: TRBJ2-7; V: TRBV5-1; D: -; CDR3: CASSLAAGPSYEQYF; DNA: TGCGCCAGCAGCTTGGCGGCAGGCCCTTCCTACGAGCAGTACTTC
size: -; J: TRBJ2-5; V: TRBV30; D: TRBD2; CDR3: CALLAGEETQYF; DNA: TGTGCACTACTAGCGGGGGAAGAGACCCAGTACTTC
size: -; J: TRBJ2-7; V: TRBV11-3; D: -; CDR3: CASSLSGTLEQYF; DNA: TGTGCCAGCAGCTTATCAGGGACCCTCGAGCAGTACTTC
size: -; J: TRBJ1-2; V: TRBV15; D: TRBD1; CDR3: CATSASGLDRGYGYTF; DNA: TGTGCCACCAGCGCCTCGGGGCTGGACAGGGGCTATGGCTACACCTTC
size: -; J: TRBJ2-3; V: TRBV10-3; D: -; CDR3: CAISGGLADTQYF; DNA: TGTGCCATCAGTGGGGGACTCGCAGATACGCAGTATTTT
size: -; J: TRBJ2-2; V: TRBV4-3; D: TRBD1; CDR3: CASSQVTGANTGELFF; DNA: TGCGCCAGCAGCCAAGTGACAGGGGCGAACACCGGGGAGCTGTTTTTT
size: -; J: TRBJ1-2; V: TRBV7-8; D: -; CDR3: CASTGARVTNYGYTF; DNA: TGTGCCAGCACCGGGGCCAGGGTTACTAACTATGGCTACACCTTC
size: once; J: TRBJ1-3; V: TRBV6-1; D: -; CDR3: CASSERGNTIYF; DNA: TGTGCCAGCAGTGAAAGGGGAAACACCATATATTTT
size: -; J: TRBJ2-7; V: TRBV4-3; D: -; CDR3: CASSQRVGYEQYF; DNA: TGCGCCAGCAGCCAGCGGGTGGGTTACGAGCAGTACTTC
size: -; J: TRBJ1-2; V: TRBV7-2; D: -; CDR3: CASSLASAPYGYTF; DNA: TGTGCCAGCAGCTTAGCCTCAGCCCCCTATGGCTACACCTTC
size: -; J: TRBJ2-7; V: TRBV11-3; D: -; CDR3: CASSQTLLGEQYF; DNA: TGTGCCAGCAGCCAGACCCTGCTAGGCGAGCAGTACTTC